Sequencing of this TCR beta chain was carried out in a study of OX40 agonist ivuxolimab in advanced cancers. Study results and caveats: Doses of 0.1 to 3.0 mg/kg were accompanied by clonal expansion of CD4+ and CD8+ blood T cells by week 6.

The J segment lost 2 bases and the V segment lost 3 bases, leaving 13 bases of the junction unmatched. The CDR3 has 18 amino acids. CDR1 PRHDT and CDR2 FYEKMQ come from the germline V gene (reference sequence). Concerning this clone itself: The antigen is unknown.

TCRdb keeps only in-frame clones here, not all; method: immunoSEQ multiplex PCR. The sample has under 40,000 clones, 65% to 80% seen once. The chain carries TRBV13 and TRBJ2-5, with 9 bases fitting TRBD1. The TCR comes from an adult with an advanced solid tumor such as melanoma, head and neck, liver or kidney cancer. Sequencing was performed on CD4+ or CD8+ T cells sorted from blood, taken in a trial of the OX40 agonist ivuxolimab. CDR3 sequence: CASSFKWYRGLGQETQYF. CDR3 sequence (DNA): TGTGCCAGCAGCTTTAAATGGTACAGGGGGCTAGGGCAAGAGACCCAGTACTTC. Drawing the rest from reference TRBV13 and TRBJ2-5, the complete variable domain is AAGVIQSPRHLIKEKRETATLKCYPIPRHDTVYWYQQGPGQDPQFLISFYEKMQSDKGSIPDRFSAQQFSDYHSELNMSSLELGDSALYFCASSFKWYRGLGQETQYFGPGTRLLVL.